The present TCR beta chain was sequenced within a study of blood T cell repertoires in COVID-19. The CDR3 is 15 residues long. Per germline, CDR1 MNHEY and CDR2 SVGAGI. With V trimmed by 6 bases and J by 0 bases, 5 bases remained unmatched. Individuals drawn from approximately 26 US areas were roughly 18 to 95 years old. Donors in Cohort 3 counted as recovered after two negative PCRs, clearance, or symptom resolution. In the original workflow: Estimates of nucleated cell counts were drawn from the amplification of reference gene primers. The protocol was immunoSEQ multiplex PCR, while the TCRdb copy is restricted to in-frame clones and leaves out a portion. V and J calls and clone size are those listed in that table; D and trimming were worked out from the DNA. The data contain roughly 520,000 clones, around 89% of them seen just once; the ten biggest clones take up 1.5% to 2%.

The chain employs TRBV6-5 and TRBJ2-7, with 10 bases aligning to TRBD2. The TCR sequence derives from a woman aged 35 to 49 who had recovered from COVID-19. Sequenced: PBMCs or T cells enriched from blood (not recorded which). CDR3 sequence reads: CASSRGLAASYEQYF. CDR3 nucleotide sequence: TGTGCCAGCAGCCGCGGACTAGCGGCCTCCTACGAGCAGTACTTC.